This T cell receptor (beta chain) was found in a study of shared clonotypes between healthy human individuals. From germline, CDR1 is MNHNS and CDR2 SASEGT. V lost 6 bases, J lost 2 bases, and 7 bases lay in between. The CDR3 is 12 amino acids. Some clones are missing from TCRdb's copy, which holds only in-frame ones; the method was immunoSEQ multiplex PCR. The sample includes around 1.6 million clones, 95% to 99% seen only once; the top ten take roughly 0.45%. The sample was naive CD4+ T cells sorted from blood. Subset given: CD45RA+ positively selected. This clonotype was obtained from a man between 25 and 39 years old in good health. The V call is TRBV6-1, the J call TRBJ2-5, with a tentative D call TRBD2 (5 bases). The chain's CDR3 is CASREGQETQYF. The CDR3 DNA reads as TGTGCCAGCAGAGAGGGACAAGAGACCCAGTACTTC.